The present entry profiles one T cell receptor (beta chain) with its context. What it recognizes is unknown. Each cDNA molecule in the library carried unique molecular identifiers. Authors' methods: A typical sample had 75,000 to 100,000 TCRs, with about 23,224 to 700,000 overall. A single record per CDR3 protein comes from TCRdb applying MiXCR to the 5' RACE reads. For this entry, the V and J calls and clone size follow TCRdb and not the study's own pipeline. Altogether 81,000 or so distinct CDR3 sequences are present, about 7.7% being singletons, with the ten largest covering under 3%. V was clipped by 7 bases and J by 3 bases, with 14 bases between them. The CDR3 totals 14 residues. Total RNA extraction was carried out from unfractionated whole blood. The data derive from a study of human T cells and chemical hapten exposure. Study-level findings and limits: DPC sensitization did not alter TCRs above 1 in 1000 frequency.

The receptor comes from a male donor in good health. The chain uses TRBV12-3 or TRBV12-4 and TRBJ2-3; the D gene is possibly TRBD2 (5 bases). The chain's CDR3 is CASKVGRSTDTQYF. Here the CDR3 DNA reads TGTGCCAGCAAGGTGGGGAGAAGTACAGATACGCAGTATTTT.